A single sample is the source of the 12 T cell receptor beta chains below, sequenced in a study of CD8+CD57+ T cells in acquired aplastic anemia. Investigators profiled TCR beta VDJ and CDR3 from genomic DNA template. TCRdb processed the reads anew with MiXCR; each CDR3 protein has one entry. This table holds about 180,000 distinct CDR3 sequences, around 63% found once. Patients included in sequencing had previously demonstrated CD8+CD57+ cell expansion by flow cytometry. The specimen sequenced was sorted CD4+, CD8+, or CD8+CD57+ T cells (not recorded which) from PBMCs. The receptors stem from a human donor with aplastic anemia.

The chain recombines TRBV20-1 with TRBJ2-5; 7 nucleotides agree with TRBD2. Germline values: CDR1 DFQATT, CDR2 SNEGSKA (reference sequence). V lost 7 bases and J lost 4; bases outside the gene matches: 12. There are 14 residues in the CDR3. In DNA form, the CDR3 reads TGCAGTGTTCGGAGGCGGGAGCGTGGAGAGACCCAGTACTTC. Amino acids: CSVRRRERGETQYF.

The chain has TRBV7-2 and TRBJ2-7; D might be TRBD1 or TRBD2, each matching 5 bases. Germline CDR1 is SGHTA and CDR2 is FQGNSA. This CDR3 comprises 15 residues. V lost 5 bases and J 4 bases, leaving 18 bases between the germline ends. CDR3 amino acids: CASSGSESPGYEQYF. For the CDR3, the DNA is TGTGCCAGCAGCGGGAGTGAATCACCAGGGTACGAGCAGTACTTC.

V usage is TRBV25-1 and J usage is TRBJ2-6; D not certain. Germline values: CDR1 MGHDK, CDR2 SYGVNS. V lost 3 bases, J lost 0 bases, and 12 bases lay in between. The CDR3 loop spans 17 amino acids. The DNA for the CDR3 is TGTGCCAGCAGTGATTGGTCAGTAAGCTCTGGGGCCAACGTCCTGACTTTC. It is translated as CASSDWSVSSGANVLTF.

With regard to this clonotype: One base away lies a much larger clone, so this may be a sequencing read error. The CDR3 sequence: CASSAGTGRLFYERYF. The CDR3 DNA sequence: TGTGCCAGCAGTGCCGGGACAGGGCGTCTTTTCTACGAGCGGTACTTC. This chain joins TRBV6-1 and TRBJ2-7, with 9 nucleotides matching TRBD1. The germline gives CDR1 MNHNS, CDR2 SASEGT. The CDR3 has 16 amino acids.

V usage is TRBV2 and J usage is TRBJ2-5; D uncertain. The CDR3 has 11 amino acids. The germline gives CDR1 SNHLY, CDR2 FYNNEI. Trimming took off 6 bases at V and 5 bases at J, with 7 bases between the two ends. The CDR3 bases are TGTGCCAGCAGATTCGGGGAGACCCAGTACTTC. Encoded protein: CASRFGETQYF.

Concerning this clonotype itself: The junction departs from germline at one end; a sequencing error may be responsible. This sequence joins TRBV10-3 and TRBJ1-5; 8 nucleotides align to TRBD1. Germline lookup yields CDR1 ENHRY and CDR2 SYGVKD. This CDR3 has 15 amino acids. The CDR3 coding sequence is TGTGCCAGCAGTCCTTGGGGACAGGCCAAGCAGCCCCAGCATTTT. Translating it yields CASSPWGQAKQPQHF.

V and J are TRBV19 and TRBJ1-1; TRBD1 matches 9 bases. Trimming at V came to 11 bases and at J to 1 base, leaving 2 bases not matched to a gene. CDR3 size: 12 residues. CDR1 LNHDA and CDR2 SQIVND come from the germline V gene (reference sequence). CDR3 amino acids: CAAQGANTEAFF. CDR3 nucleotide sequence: TGTGCCGCACAGGGGGCGAACACTGAAGCTTTCTTT.

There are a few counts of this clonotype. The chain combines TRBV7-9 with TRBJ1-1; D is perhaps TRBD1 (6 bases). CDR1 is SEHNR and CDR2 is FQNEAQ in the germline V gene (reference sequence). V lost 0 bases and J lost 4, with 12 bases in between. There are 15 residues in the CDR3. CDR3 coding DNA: TGTGCCAGCAGCTTAGCGCAGGGGCGATTCACTGAAGCTTTCTTT. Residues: CASSLAQGRFTEAFF.

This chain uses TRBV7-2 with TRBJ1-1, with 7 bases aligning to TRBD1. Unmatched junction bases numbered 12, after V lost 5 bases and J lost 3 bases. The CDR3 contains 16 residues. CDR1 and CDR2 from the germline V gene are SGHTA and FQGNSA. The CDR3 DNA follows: TGTGCCAGCAGCCGAGGGGTCAGGGGGATTGACACTGAAGCTTTCTTT. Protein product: CASSRGVRGIDTEAFF.

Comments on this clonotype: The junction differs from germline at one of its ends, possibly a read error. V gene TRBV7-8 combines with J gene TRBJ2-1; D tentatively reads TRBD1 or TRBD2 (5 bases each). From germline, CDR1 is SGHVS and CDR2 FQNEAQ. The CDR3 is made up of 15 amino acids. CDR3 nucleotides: TGTACCAGCGGCTTAGTCCGGACCCCCAGGGATGAGCAGTTCTTC. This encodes CTSGLVRTPRDEQFF.

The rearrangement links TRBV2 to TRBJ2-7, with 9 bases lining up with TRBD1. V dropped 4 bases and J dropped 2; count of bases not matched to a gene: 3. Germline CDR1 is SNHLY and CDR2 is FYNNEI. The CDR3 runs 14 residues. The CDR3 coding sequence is TGTGCCAGCAGTGCAGGGACAGGGACCTACGAGCAGTACTTC. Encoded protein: CASSAGTGTYEQYF.

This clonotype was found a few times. The CDR3 protein is CASSEGTYGETQYF. The CDR3 nucleotides are TGTGCCAGCAGTGAAGGGACGTACGGGGAGACCCAGTACTTC. The chain has TRBV6-5 and TRBJ2-5, with D perhaps TRBD1 or TRBD2 (5 bases each). V gave up 5 bases and J gave up 5 bases, with 15 bases separating them. Looked up from germline, CDR1 is MNHEY and CDR2 is SVGAGI. This CDR3 is 14 amino acids long.